A selection of T cell receptor beta chains follows, all from one sample in a study of response to subunit inactivated influenza vaccine. In TCRdb, the RT-PCR reads were re-called with MiXCR into one record per CDR3 protein. The sample carries 650,000 to 800,000 distinct CDR3 sequences, over 11% recorded once. The sample was PBMCs from blood, taken 14 to 15 days before vaccination. The receptors were sampled from a man aged 50 to 59 who received an inactivated influenza vaccine. Both conserved end residues are part of each CDR3. The order of the fields is J gene, V gene, clone size, D gene, CDR3 protein, CDR3 DNA. The D gene is left open where the match is weak. Clone size, where shown, is once, few, many, or a class for clones that have expanded.

TRBJ2-7,TRBV5-1,NA,NA,CASRTDPTGEQYF,TGCGCCAGCAGGACAGATCCTACGGGGGAGCAGTACTTC
TRBJ1-4,TRBV12-3/TRBV12-4,many,TRBD1,CASTTGQGEKLFF,TGTGCCAGTACGACAGGGCAGGGTGAAAAACTGTTTTTT
TRBJ1-3,TRBV12-3/TRBV12-4,many,NA,CASSSGTRGNTIYF,TGTGCCAGCAGTTCCGGGACTCGTGGAAACACCATATATTTT
TRBJ2-7,TRBV3-1,many,NA,CASSPAPPISYEQYF,TGTGCCAGCAGCCCGGCGCCGCCCATCTCCTACGAGCAGTACTTC
TRBJ2-1,TRBV6-1,few,TRBD2,CASSEGISAGGPDEQFF,TGTGCCAGCAGTGAAGGGATTTCAGCGGGAGGGCCTGATGAGCAGTTCTTC
TRBJ2-7,TRBV20-1,few,NA,CSASAPVQRAYEQYF,TGCAGTGCTAGCGCCCCCGTACAGAGAGCCTACGAGCAGTACTTC
TRBJ1-2,TRBV28,NA,TRBD1,CASRSGQGVKGYTF,TGTGCCAGCAGATCCGGACAGGGCGTTAAAGGCTACACCTTC
TRBJ2-5,TRBV7-9,few,NA,CASSLLAGPGTQYF,TGTGCCAGCAGCTTGCTCGCCGGGCCGGGGACCCAGTACTTC
TRBJ2-1,TRBV18,few,TRBD1,CASSGTVNEQFF,TGTGCCAGCTCAGGGACAGTCAATGAGCAGTTCTTC
TRBJ2-2,TRBV12-3/TRBV12-4,many,NA,CASRPGDVGGELFF,TGTGCCAGCAGACCGGGGGACGTGGGCGGGGAGCTGTTTTTT
TRBJ2-7,TRBV5-6,NA,NA,CASSLTSGDEQYF,TGTGCCAGCAGCTTAACATCAGGGGACGAGCAGTACTTC
TRBJ2-1,TRBV6-5,few,NA,CASSYRVNNEQFF,TGTGCCAGCAGTTATCGAGTGAACAATGAGCAGTTCTTC
TRBJ2-1,TRBV5-5,few,NA,CASSSDGNEQFF,TGTGCCAGCAGCTCGGACGGGAATGAGCAGTTCTTC
TRBJ2-7,TRBV4-3,few,TRBD2,CASSRWLADSYEQYF,TGCGCCAGCAGCCGTTGGCTAGCGGATTCCTACGAGCAGTACTTC
TRBJ2-7,TRBV5-1,NA,TRBD1,CASSWTQGPDTYEQYF,TGCGCCAGCAGCTGGACACAGGGGCCCGATACCTACGAGCAGTACTTC
TRBJ2-2,TRBV3-1,NA,NA,CASSLRDSWPGELFF,TGTGCCAGCAGCCTCCGGGACTCCTGGCCCGGGGAGCTGTTTTTT
TRBJ2-2,TRBV28,NA,NA,CATMEQANTGELFF,TGTGCCACAATGGAACAGGCGAACACCGGGGAGCTGTTTTTT
TRBJ2-6,TRBV20-1,once,NA,CCARVVPKTGAGANVLTF,TGCTGTGCTAGAGTGGTACCTAAAACAGGTGCCGGGGCCAACGTCCTGACTTTC
TRBJ2-7,TRBV12-3/TRBV12-4,NA,NA,CACTQDMWSNYEQYF,TGTGCCTGCACCCAAGATATGTGGAGCAACTACGAGCAGTACTTC
TRBJ1-1,TRBV18,few,NA,CASSPGSGGGTEAFF,TGTGCCAGCTCACCTGGTTCGGGAGGAGGCACTGAAGCTTTCTTT
TRBJ2-3,TRBV20-1,NA,NA,CSANVQVGTDTQYF,TGCAGTGCTAATGTTCAGGTGGGCACAGATACGCAGTATTTT
TRBJ1-1,TRBV12-3/TRBV12-4,NA,NA,CASSWGMTEAFF,TGTGCCAGCAGTTGGGGGATGACTGAAGCTTTCTTT